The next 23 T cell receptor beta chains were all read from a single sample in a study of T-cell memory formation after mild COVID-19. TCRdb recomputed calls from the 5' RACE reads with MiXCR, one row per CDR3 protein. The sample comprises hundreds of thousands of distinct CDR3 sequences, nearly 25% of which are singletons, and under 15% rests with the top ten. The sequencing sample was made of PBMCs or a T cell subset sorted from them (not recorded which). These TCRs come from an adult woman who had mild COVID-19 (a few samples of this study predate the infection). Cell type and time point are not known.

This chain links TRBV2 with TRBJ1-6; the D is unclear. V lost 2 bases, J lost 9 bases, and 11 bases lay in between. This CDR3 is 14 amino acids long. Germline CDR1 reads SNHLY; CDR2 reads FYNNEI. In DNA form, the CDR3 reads TGTGCCAGCAGTGAAACCGGGATCGGTTCACCCCTCCACTTT. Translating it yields CASSETGIGSPLHF.

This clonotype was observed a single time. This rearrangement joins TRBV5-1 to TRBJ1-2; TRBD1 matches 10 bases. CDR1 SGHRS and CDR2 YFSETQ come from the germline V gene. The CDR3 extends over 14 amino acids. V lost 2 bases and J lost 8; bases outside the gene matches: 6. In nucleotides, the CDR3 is TGCGCCAGCAGCTTCTCCGGGACAGGGGACGGCTACACCTTC. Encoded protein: CASSFSGTGDGYTF.

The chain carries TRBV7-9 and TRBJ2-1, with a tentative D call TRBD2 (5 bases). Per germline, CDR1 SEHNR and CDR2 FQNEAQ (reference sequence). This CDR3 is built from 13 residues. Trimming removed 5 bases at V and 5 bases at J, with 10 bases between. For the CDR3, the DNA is TGTGCCAGCAGCGCTCGAGGGAACAATGAGCAGTTCTTC. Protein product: CASSARGNNEQFF.

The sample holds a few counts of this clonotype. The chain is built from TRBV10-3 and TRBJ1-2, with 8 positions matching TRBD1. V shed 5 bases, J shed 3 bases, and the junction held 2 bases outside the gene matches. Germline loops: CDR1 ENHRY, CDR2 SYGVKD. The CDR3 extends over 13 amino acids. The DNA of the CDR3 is TGTGCCATCAGTAAACAGGGGGACTATGGCTACACCTTC. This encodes CAISKQGDYGYTF.

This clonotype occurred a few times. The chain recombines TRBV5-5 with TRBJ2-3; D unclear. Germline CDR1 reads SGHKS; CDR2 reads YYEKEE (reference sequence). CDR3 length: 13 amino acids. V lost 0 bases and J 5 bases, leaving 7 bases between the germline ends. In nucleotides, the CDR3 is TGTGCCAGCAGCTTGGTCGATCGAGATACGCAGTATTTT. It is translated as CASSLVDRDTQYF.

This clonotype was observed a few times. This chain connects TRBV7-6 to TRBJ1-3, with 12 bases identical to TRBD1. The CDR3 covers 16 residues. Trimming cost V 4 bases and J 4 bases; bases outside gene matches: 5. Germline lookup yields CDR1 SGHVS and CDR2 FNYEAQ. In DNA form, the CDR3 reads TGTGCCAGCAGCTCGGGACAGGGGGCTGAAGGAAACACCATATATTTT. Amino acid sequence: CASSSGQGAEGNTIYF.

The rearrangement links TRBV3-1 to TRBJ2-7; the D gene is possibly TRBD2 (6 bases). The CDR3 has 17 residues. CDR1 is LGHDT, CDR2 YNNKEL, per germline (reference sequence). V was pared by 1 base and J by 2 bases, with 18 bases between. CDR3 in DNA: TGTGCCAGCAGCCAAGCCGGGGGAGACTCTATCCCCTACGAGCAGTACTTC. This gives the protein CASSQAGGDSIPYEQYF.

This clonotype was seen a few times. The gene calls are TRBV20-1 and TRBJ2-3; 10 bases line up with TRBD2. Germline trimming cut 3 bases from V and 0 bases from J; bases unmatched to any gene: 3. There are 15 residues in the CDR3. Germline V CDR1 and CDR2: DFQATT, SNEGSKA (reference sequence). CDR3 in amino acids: CSASTSGTSTDTQYF. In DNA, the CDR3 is TGCAGTGCTAGTACTAGCGGGACGAGCACAGATACGCAGTATTTT.

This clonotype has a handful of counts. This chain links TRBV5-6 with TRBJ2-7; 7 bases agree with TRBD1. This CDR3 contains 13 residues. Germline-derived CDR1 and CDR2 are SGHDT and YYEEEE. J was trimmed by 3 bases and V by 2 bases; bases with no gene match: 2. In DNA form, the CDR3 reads TGTGCCAGCAGCTTTCGACAGGGCTACGAGCAGTACTTC. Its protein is CASSFRQGYEQYF.

DNA of the CDR3: TGTGCCAGCAGCTTACCTTTAGGGAGAAACCCTGTTAGCACAGATACGCAGTATTTT. It specifies CASSLPLGRNPVSTDTQYF. The chain combines TRBV7-2 with TRBJ2-3, with a weak D call TRBD2 (5 bases). V was pared by 2 bases and J by 0 bases, with 21 bases between. The CDR3 extends over 19 amino acids. Germline assignment: CDR1 SGHTA and CDR2 FQGNSA.

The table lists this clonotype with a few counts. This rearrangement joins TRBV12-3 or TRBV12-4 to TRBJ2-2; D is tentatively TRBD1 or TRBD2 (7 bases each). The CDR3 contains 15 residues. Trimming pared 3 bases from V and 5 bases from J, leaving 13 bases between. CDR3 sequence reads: CASSFSGGDTGELFF. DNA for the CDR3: TGTGCCAGCAGTTTTTCAGGGGGGGATACCGGGGAGCTGTTTTTT.

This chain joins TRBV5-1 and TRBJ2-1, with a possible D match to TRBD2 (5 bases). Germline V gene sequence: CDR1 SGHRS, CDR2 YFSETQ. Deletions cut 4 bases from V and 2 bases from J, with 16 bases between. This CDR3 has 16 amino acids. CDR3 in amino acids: CASSLEGGVTYNEQFF. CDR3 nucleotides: TGCGCCAGCAGCCTTGAGGGCGGAGTAACCTACAATGAGCAGTTCTTC.

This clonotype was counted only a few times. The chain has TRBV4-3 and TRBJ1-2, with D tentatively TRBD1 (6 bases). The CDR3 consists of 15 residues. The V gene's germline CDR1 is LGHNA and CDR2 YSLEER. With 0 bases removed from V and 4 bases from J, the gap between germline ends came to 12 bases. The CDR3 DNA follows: TGCGCCAGCAGCCAAGAGGCAGGGACATCCTATGGCTACACCTTC. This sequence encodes CASSQEAGTSYGYTF.

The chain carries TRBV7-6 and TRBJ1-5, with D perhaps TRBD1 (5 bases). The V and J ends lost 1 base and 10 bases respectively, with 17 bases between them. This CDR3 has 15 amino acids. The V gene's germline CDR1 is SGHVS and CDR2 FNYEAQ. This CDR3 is CASSLGGGIQGPQHF. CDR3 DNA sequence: TGTGCCAGCAGCTTAGGGGGGGGGATCCAGGGCCCCCAGCATTTT.

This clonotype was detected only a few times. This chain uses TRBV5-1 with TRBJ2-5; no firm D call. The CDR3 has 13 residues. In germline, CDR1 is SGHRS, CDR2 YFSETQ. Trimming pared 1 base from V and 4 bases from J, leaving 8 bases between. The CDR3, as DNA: TGCGCCAGCAGCTTGATATTGGCAGAGACCCAGTACTTC. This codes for CASSLILAETQYF.

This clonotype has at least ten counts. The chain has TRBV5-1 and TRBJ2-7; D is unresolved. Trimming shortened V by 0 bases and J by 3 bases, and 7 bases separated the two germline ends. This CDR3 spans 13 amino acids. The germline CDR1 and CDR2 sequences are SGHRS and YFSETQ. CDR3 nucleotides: TGCGCCAGCAGCTTGGGGCAGATCTACGAGCAGTACTTC. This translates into CASSLGQIYEQYF.

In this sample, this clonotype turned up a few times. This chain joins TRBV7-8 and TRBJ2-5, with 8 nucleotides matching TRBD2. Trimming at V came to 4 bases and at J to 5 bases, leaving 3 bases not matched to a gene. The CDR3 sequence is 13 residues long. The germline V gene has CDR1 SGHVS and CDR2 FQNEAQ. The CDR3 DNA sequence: TGTGCCAGCAGCTACGGGACTAGGGAGACCCAGTACTTC. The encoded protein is CASSYGTRETQYF.

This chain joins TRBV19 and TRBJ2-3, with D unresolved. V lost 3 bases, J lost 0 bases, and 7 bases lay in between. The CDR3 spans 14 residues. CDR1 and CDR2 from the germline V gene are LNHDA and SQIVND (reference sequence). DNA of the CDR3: TGTGCCAGTAGTATGGCGGTTAGCACAGATACGCAGTATTTT. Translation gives CASSMAVSTDTQYF.

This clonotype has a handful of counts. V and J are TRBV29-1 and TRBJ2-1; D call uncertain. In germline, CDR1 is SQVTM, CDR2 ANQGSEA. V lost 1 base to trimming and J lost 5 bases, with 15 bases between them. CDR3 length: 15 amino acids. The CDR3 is CSVEVGNGWDNEQFF. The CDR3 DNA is TGCAGCGTTGAAGTAGGGAACGGTTGGGACAATGAGCAGTTCTTC.

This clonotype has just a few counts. The CDR3 is CSVEDPGAGWDEQFF. The CDR3 DNA sequence: TGCAGCGTTGAAGATCCCGGGGCAGGGTGGGATGAGCAGTTCTTC. The rearrangement links TRBV29-1 to TRBJ2-1, with D perhaps being TRBD1 or TRBD2 (5 bases each). Trimming left V 0 bases short and J 8 bases short, with 17 bases between. The CDR3 extends over 15 amino acids. CDR1 is SQVTM, CDR2 ANQGSEA, per germline.

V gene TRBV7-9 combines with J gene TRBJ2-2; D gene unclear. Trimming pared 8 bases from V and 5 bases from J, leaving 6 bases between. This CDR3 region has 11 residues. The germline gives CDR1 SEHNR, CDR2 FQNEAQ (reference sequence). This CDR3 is CASLRTGELFF. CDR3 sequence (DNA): TGTGCCAGCCTGAGGACCGGGGAGCTGTTTTTT.

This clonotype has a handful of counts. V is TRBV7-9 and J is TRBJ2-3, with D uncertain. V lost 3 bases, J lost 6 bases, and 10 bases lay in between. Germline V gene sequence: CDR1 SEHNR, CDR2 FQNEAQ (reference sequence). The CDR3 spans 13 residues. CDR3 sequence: CASSFELVDTQYF. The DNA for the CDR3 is TGTGCCAGCAGCTTCGAGCTTGTGGATACGCAGTATTTT.

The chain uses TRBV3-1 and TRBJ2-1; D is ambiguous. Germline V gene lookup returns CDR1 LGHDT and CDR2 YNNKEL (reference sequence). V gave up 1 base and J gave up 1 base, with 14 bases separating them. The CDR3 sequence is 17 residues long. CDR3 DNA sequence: TGTGCCAGCAGCCAAGTGATCCAGGTGGGGTCCTACAATGAGCAGTTCTTC. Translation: CASSQVIQVGSYNEQFF.